Below, 23 T cell receptor beta chains from the same sample are listed, as sequenced in a study of control samples from healthy donors and cancer patients. Libraries were prepared by immunoSEQ multiplex PCR; TCRdb keeps only in-frame clonotypes and omits some of them. The sample shows around 3,500 clones, 70% to 85% of them seen only once. The sequenced sample consisted of formalin-fixed, paraffin-embedded tissue. The receptors come from a female donor with melanoma.

The CDR3 spells CASSAVGQPYEQYF. As DNA, the CDR3 is TGTGCCAGTAGTGCAGTGGGACAGCCCTACGAGCAGTACTTC. V is TRBV19 and J is TRBJ2-7, with 7 bases identical to TRBD1. There are 14 residues in the CDR3. V lost 5 bases and J lost 2; bases outside the gene matches: 6. The germline CDR1 and CDR2 sequences are LNHDA and SQIVND (reference sequence).

V is TRBV7-6 and J is TRBJ2-7; TRBD2 agrees at 7 bases. Trimming cost V 0 bases and J 1 base; bases outside gene matches: 6. CDR3 length: 16 amino acids. Germline CDR1 and CDR2: SGHVS and FNYEAQ. The CDR3 nucleotides read TGTGCCAGCAGCTTAGCGCTAGCGGACTTATCCTACGAGCAGTACTTC. The encoded protein is CASSLALADLSYEQYF.

The genes are TRBV2 and TRBJ1-5; D is unresolved. V was trimmed by 3 bases and J by 1 base, leaving 7 bases between them. Germline V gives CDR1 SNHLY, CDR2 FYNNEI. This CDR3 has 14 residues. DNA of the CDR3: TGTGCCAGCAGTGATATGCACAGCAATCAGCCCCAGCATTTT. It translates to CASSDMHSNQPQHF. Complete variable domain (other parts from reference TRBV2 and TRBJ1-5): EPEVTQTPSHQVTQMGQEVILRCVPISNHLYFYWYRQILGQKVEFLVSFYNNEISEKSEIFDDQFSVERPDGSNFTLKIRSTKLEDSAMYFCASSDMHSNQPQHFGDGTRLSIL.

The chain links TRBV4-3 to TRBJ2-1; 12 bases line up with TRBD2. This CDR3 spans 16 amino acids. Per the germline V gene, CDR1 is LGHNA and CDR2 is YSLEER. J was trimmed by 8 bases and V by 4 bases; bases with no gene match: 9. CDR3 coding DNA: TGCGCCAGCAGCCTCTTTGCTAGCGGGAGGGCCGATGAGCAGTTCTTC. Its translation: CASSLFASGRADEQFF.

This clone has just a few counts. The chain has TRBV7-7 and TRBJ1-5; D unresolved. The CDR3 has 13 residues. The V gene's germline CDR1 is SSHAT and CDR2 FNYEAQ (reference sequence). The DNA of the CDR3 is TGTGCTCGCCCCTGGGAGAGCAATCAGCCCCAGCATTTT. Its protein is CARPWESNQPQHF.

This clone was counted a few times. This chain joins TRBV7-3 and TRBJ2-6, with D perhaps matching TRBD2 (6 bases). V dropped 2 bases and J dropped 1 base, with 6 bases sitting between them. Germline-derived CDR1 and CDR2 are SGHTA and FQGTGA. The CDR3 covers 15 residues. The CDR3 loop is CASSLGGSGANVLTF. Written as DNA, the CDR3 is TGTGCCAGCAGCTTAGGAGGGTCTGGGGCCAACGTCCTGACTTTC.

This clone appeared a few times. Other DNA sequences in this sample translate to the same CDR3. The chain joins TRBV5-1 to TRBJ2-7; D remains unclear. CDR3 size: 14 residues. Between the trimmed V and J ends, which lost 0 bases and 1 base, there was a span of 8 bases. The germline CDR1 and CDR2 sequences are SGHRS and YFSETQ. The CDR3 protein is CASSLVGKSYEQYF. Here the CDR3 DNA reads TGCGCCAGCAGCTTGGTGGGCAAGTCCTACGAGCAGTACTTC.

The count of this clone is one. This chain uses TRBV12-5 with TRBJ2-2, with TRBD2 matching over 14 bases. CDR3 length: 16 amino acids. V gave up 7 bases and J gave up 4 bases; unmatched junction bases: 5. Germline V gene lookup returns CDR1 LGHNT and CDR2 FRNRAP. CDR3 region: CASVPGLAGVTGELFF. CDR3 DNA sequence: TGTGCTAGTGTTCCGGGACTAGCGGGAGTCACCGGGGAGCTGTTTTTT.

The CDR3 DNA sequence: TGTGCCAGCAGGGGACGTGGGACAGATACGCAGTATTTT. Encoded protein: CASRGRGTDTQYF. V and J are TRBV5-8 and TRBJ2-3; tentatively, D is TRBD1 or TRBD2 (5 bases each). The CDR3 extends over 13 amino acids. The germline gives CDR1 SGHTS, CDR2 YDEGEE. Trimming removed 5 bases at V and 3 bases at J, with 10 bases between.

J is TRBJ1-1 and V is TRBV29-1; 8 bases align to TRBD1. CDR1 is SQVTM and CDR2 is ANQGSEA in the germline V gene. V lost 6 bases to trimming and J lost 4 bases; unmatched junction nucleotides: 13. This CDR3 contains 15 residues. The CDR3 here is CSVPGQATEFTEAFF. The CDR3 DNA is TGCAGCGTCCCGGGACAGGCCACGGAGTTCACTGAAGCTTTCTTT.

This chain links TRBV29-1 with TRBJ2-3; unclear D gene. V gave up 2 bases and J gave up 0 bases, with 9 bases separating them. Germline lookup yields CDR1 SQVTM and CDR2 ANQGSEA. This CDR3 has 14 residues. CDR3 in amino acids: CSVELGVSTDTQYF. The CDR3 region has the DNA TGCAGCGTTGAACTTGGGGTCAGCACAGATACGCAGTATTTT.

In its sample, this clone was seen once. The sample contains more than one DNA sequence encoding this CDR3. The V and J genes are TRBV4-2 and TRBJ2-5, with TRBD2 matching over 7 bases. This CDR3 has 16 residues. CDR1 is LGHNA and CDR2 is YNFKEQ in the germline V gene. The trim removed 0 bases at V and 5 bases at J, leaving 9 bases unmatched. The CDR3 here is CASSQEEWGGKETQYF. The CDR3 DNA is TGTGCCAGCAGCCAAGAAGAATGGGGGGGAAAGGAGACCCAGTACTTC.

This chain uses TRBV7-2 with TRBJ2-7; no definite D call. V was shortened by 3 bases and J by 3 bases, with 6 bases between the two germline ends. The CDR3 is 12 residues long. Looked up from germline, CDR1 is SGHTA and CDR2 is FQGNSA. CDR3 nucleotides: TGTGCCAGCAGCTTGTCTGGCTACGAGCAGTACTTC. This sequence encodes CASSLSGYEQYF.

J is TRBJ1-1 and V is TRBV6-1; 8 bases are shared with TRBD1. Germline loops: CDR1 MNHNS, CDR2 SASEGT. The CDR3 has 13 amino acids. After removal of 2 bases from V and 5 bases from J, the junction contained 1 base not matched to a gene. The CDR3 is CASSEYRGTEAFF. The DNA for the CDR3 is TGTGCCAGCAGTGAATACAGGGGGACTGAAGCTTTCTTT.

This clone is classed as hyperexpanded (1% or more). This rearrangement joins TRBV5-4 to TRBJ2-6, with D perhaps TRBD1 (6 bases). Germline lookup yields CDR1 SGHNT and CDR2 YYREEE (reference sequence). V was trimmed by 2 bases and J by 2 bases, leaving 20 bases between them. This CDR3 has 19 residues. CDR3 amino acids: CASSFRGSGAIAGANVLTF. DNA for the CDR3: TGTGCCAGCAGCTTCAGAGGGTCAGGGGCGATTGCTGGGGCCAACGTCCTGACTTTC. The full variable domain, with the rest looked up from reference TRBV5-4 and TRBJ2-6, is ETGVTQSPTHLIKTRGQQVTLRCSSQSGHNTVSWYQQALGQGPQFIFQYYREEENGRGNFPPRFSGLQFPNYSSELNVNALELDDSALYLCASSFRGSGAIAGANVLTFGAGSRLTVL.

This chain joins TRBV30 and TRBJ1-2, with 9 bases aligning to TRBD1. CDR1 is GTSNPN and CDR2 is SVGIG in the germline V gene (reference sequence). The J segment lost 7 bases and the V segment lost 3 bases, leaving 12 bases of the junction unmatched. The CDR3 runs to 15 residues. In DNA, the CDR3 is TGTGCCTGGAGGAAAATTCGGGTGACAGGGGGTGGCTACACCTTC. This codes for CAWRKIRVTGGGYTF.

V gene TRBV6-2 or TRBV6-3 combines with J gene TRBJ2-4; D is perhaps TRBD2 (6 bases). CDR3 length equals 13 residues. The germline CDR1 and CDR2 sequences are MNHEY and SVGEGT. V lost 2 bases and J lost 4, with 6 bases in between. For the CDR3, the DNA is TGTGCCAGCAGTTACGGGGGGAAAAACATTCAGTACTTC. Encoded protein: CASSYGGKNIQYF.

Note on this clone: A read error may account for a junction end that differs from germline. The chain carries TRBV4-2 and TRBJ2-5, with 7 bases identical to TRBD2. Germline CDR1 LGHNA, CDR2 YNFKEQ. There are 16 residues in the CDR3. This CDR3 reads CTSSQEEWGGKETQYF. The CDR3 bases are TGTACCAGCAGCCAAGAAGAATGGGGGGGAAAGGAGACCCAGTACTTC.

The V and J genes are TRBV2 and TRBJ1-3; D not resolved. Trimming pared 4 bases from V and 9 bases from J, leaving 13 bases between. The CDR3 consists of 13 residues. Germline CDR1 is SNHLY and CDR2 is FYNNEI. The CDR3 reads CASSGTRGGTIYF. The CDR3 DNA is TGTGCCAGCAGTGGGACCCGGGGTGGCACCATATATTTT.

This clone came up once. The genes are TRBV6-2 or TRBV6-3 and TRBJ1-5; D ambiguous. Germline V gives CDR1 MNHEY, CDR2 SVGEGT. This CDR3 region has 15 residues. Trimming removed 0 bases at V and 3 bases at J, with 9 bases between. CDR3 region: CASSYSADDNQPQHF. The CDR3 DNA is TGTGCCAGCAGTTACTCGGCAGATGACAATCAGCCCCAGCATTTT.

The V call is TRBV10-3, the J call TRBJ2-5, with 7 bases fitting TRBD1. CDR3 length equals 14 residues. Germline lookup yields CDR1 ENHRY and CDR2 SYGVKD. Unmatched junction bases numbered 2, after V lost 3 bases and J lost 1 base. CDR3 in amino acids: CAISETGVQETQYF. In DNA form, the CDR3 reads TGTGCCATCAGTGAAACAGGGGTCCAAGAGACCCAGTACTTC.

The chain has TRBV14 and TRBJ2-2, with TRBD1 matching over 7 bases. This CDR3 is built from 14 residues. CDR1 and CDR2 (germline): SGHDN, FVKESK. Trimming cost V 1 base and J 4 bases; bases outside gene matches: 0. The CDR3 sequence is CASSQAGGTGELFF. The CDR3 bases are TGTGCCAGCAGCCAAGCAGGGGGCACCGGGGAGCTGTTTTTT.

The CDR3 coding sequence is TGTGCCAGCAGCGGTTATTTTTTCGTGTTAGACGAGCAGTACTTC. The encoded protein is CASSGYFFVLDEQYF. The rearrangement uses TRBV3-1 (or the pseudogene TRBV3-2) and TRBJ2-7, with D unresolved. CDR1 is LGHDT and CDR2 is YNNKEL in the germline V gene (reference sequence). The CDR3 is 15 amino acids. The V and J ends lost 5 bases and 5 bases respectively, with 19 bases between them.